The 26 T cell receptor beta chains presented below share a single source sample, sequenced in a study of T cells in Graves' hyperthyroidism and ophthalmopathy. The source material, RNA transcripts, was used to amplify TCR beta CDR3 regions. First-round RT-PCR targeting the TCR CDR3 was performed with the HTBI primer set. TCRdb reanalysed the multiplex PCR reads using MiXCR and keeps one entry per CDR3 protein. The sample carries more than 500,000 distinct CDR3 sequences, 46% recorded once. Sample: peripheral blood or thyroid tissue (not recorded which). Receptors were obtained from an adult woman with Graves' disease, either hyperthyroidism or ophthalmopathy (not recorded which).

The rearrangement uses TRBV29-1 and TRBJ2-7; D possibly corresponds to TRBD1 (6 bases). The CDR3 is 12 amino acids. V lost 5 bases and J 3 bases, leaving 11 bases between the germline ends. The V gene's germline CDR1 is SQVTM and CDR2 ANQGSEA. The CDR3 spells CSVSDRNYEQYF. In DNA form, the CDR3 reads TGCAGCGTTAGTGACAGGAACTACGAGCAGTACTTC.

This clonotype was seen repeatedly, ten times or more. The chain recombines TRBV7-9 with TRBJ1-2, with D perhaps TRBD1 (6 bases). Between the trimmed V and J ends, which lost 5 bases and 3 bases, there was a span of 10 bases. This CDR3 is built from 13 residues. Germline CDR1 reads SEHNR; CDR2 reads FQNEAQ (reference sequence). CDR3 in DNA: TGTGCCAGCAGCCGGACAGTCGACTATGGCTACACCTTC. It codes for CASSRTVDYGYTF. The entire variable domain, with the rest obtained from reference TRBV7-9 and TRBJ1-2, is as follows: DTGVSQNPRHKITKRGQNVTFRCDPISEHNRLYWYRQTLGQGPEFLTYFQNEAQLEKSRLLSDRFSAERPKGSFSTLEIQRTEQGDSAMYLCASSRTVDYGYTFGSGTRLTVV.

This clonotype was detected ten times or more. The CDR3 DNA is TGTGCCAGCAGCTCGACTAGCGGGAGTTCGTGGGAGACCCAGTACTTC. This translates into CASSSTSGSSWETQYF. The chain uses TRBV5-5 and TRBJ2-5; TRBD2 aligns across 12 bases. CDR3 length equals 16 residues. J was trimmed by 5 bases and V by 3 bases; bases with no gene match: 8. Germline CDR1 SGHKS, CDR2 YYEKEE (reference sequence).

This clonotype turned up a few times. The chain is built from TRBV24-1 and TRBJ2-5; D could derive from TRBD1 or TRBD2 (6 bases each). The CDR3 spans 16 residues. The germline CDR1 and CDR2 sequences are KGHDR and SFDVKD. V gave up 6 bases and J gave up 5 bases, with 21 bases separating them. CDR3 in DNA: TGTGCCACCAGTCAGGACGTACGGGGGCCAGGGGAGACCCAGTACTTC. Protein: CATSQDVRGPGETQYF.

This chain connects TRBV12-3 or TRBV12-4 to TRBJ1-5; D is perhaps TRBD1 (5 bases). V gave up 6 bases and J gave up 3 bases, with 12 bases separating them. This CDR3 comprises 14 residues. The CDR3 here is CASSPAGYNQPQHF. The CDR3 DNA reads as TGTGCCAGCAGCCCGGCAGGGTACAATCAGCCCCAGCATTTT.

The rearrangement links TRBV20-1 to TRBJ2-7; unclear D gene. Germline CDR1 and CDR2: DFQATT and SNEGSKA (reference sequence). Trimming took 2 bases from V and 5 from J, leaving 7 bases between them. This CDR3 region has 11 residues. The CDR3 nucleotides are TGCAGTGCTAGAATCCTGAACGAGCAGTACTTC. As protein: CSARILNEQYF.

This clonotype was recorded many times. V and J are TRBV6-1 and TRBJ2-7; unclear D gene. The CDR3 loop spans 13 amino acids. From germline, CDR1 is MNHNS and CDR2 SASEGT. Trimming took 0 bases from V and 6 from J, leaving 9 bases between them. CDR3 DNA: TGTGCCAGCAGTGAAGCAGGGTTGGGCGAGCAGTACTTC. It translates to CASSEAGLGEQYF.

This chain connects TRBV6-2 or TRBV6-3 to TRBJ1-1; D unclear. CDR3 size: 15 residues. From germline, CDR1 is MNHEY and CDR2 SVGEGT. Trimming took off 10 bases at V and 3 bases at J, with 21 bases between the two ends. The CDR3 DNA sequence: TGTGCCACCCAACTAGCGGGAGGCCGTGACACTGAAGCTTTCTTT. This sequence encodes CATQLAGGRDTEAFF.

This clonotype was counted a few times. The V and J genes are TRBV7-3 and TRBJ1-1, with D hard to call. The germline V and J ends were trimmed by 6 bases and 1 base, with 9 bases remaining between them. Germline assignment: CDR1 SGHTA and CDR2 FQGTGA. The CDR3 is 13 amino acids. CDR3 DNA: TGTGCCAGCAGGGAGGGATGGAACACTGAAGCTTTCTTT. Translation: CASREGWNTEAFF.

The gene calls are TRBV5-1 and TRBJ2-7; D may be TRBD1 or TRBD2 (5 bases each). The J call may be incorrect, as the DNA end agrees better with TRBJ2-5. The V gene's germline CDR1 is SGHRS and CDR2 YFSETQ. The CDR3 extends over 16 amino acids. The CDR3 DNA is TGCGCCAGCAGCTTGGGGGGACCGTGGGGCGAGGAGACCCAGTACTTC. It is translated as CASSLGGPWGEETQYF.

This clonotype was counted a single time. CDR3 nucleotides: TGTGCCAGCAGCCCCGACATGGACCGCACAGATACGCAGTACTTC. Its translation: CASSPDMDRTDTQYF. This chain connects TRBV11-1 to TRBJ2-7; no firm D call. CDR1 SGHAT and CDR2 FQDESV come from the germline V gene (reference sequence). The V end was cut by 5 bases, the J end by 9 bases, with 23 bases between. The CDR3 sequence is 15 residues long.

The V and J genes are TRBV24-1 and TRBJ1-6; 7 nucleotides agree with TRBD1. The junction had 13 bases not matched to a gene; V was cut back by 7 bases and J by 11 bases. Germline V gene data show CDR1 as KGHDR and CDR2 as SFDVKD. The CDR3 is 15 amino acids. Written as DNA, the CDR3 is TGTGCCACCAGGGAGAGGGACAGAAGTGAAGCACCCCTCCACTTT. Amino acid sequence: CATRERDRSEAPLHF.

Many counts were recorded for this clonotype. J is TRBJ2-7 and V is TRBV29-1; D is unclear. The CDR3 spans 12 residues. CDR1 is SQVTM and CDR2 is ANQGSEA in the germline V gene. Between the trimmed V and J ends, which lost 4 bases and 2 bases, there was a span of 9 bases. This chain's CDR3 is CSVVFSAYEQYF. The CDR3, as DNA: TGCAGCGTTGTCTTCTCCGCCTACGAGCAGTACTTC.

The sample holds many counts of this clonotype. The chain links TRBV4-1 to TRBJ1-1, with D perhaps matching TRBD1 (5 bases). The V gene lost 3 bases and the J gene lost 4 bases, with 12 bases spanning the gap. This CDR3 comprises 14 residues. Germline V lookup: CDR1 MGHRA, CDR2 YSYEKL. The CDR3 loop reads CASSHREKSTEAFF. CDR3 coding DNA: TGCGCCAGCAGCCACAGGGAAAAGAGCACTGAAGCTTTCTTT.

The rearrangement uses TRBV24-1 and TRBJ1-2; D is undetermined. The CDR3 is 14 amino acids. Trimming cost V 2 bases and J 7 bases, with 13 bases left between them. Germline values: CDR1 KGHDR, CDR2 SFDVKD. Here the CDR3 reads CATSDSETASGYTF. In DNA, the CDR3 is TGTGCCACCAGTGATTCAGAAACAGCTTCTGGCTACACCTTC.

This clonotype was picked up one time. The chain carries TRBV5-1 and TRBJ1-1, with D possibly being TRBD1 (6 bases). The V gene's germline CDR1 is SGHRS and CDR2 YFSETQ. This CDR3 region has 14 residues. Trimming pared 0 bases from V and 7 bases from J, leaving 13 bases between. The CDR3 protein is CASSLARGHHEAFF. The CDR3, as DNA: TGCGCCAGCAGCTTGGCTCGGGGACATCATGAAGCTTTCTTT.

This clonotype was observed a single time. The J gene is TRBJ2-5, the V gene TRBV12-3 or TRBV12-4; D tentatively fits TRBD1 or TRBD2 (5 bases each). The CDR3 sequence is 14 residues long. V was shortened by 6 bases and J by 1 base, with 12 bases between the two germline ends. Here the CDR3 reads CASSYPGTQETQYF. Here the CDR3 DNA reads TGTGCCAGCAGCTACCCCGGGACCCAAGAGACCCAGTACTTC.

The rearrangement joins TRBV3-1 to TRBJ2-7; TRBD1 or TRBD2 may be the D gene (5 bases each). The V end was cut by 0 bases, the J end by 6 bases, with 12 bases between. This CDR3 region has 14 residues. Per the germline V gene, CDR1 is LGHDT and CDR2 is YNNKEL (reference sequence). Here the CDR3 reads CASSQDLRGAEQYF. CDR3 DNA: TGTGCCAGCAGCCAAGATTTGAGAGGGGCCGAGCAGTACTTC.

The J gene is TRBJ2-1, the V gene TRBV6-4, with TRBD1 matching over 10 bases. With 2 bases clipped from V and 2 bases from J, the junction kept 3 bases outside the gene matches. The V gene's germline CDR1 is MRHNA and CDR2 SNTAGT. There are 16 residues in the CDR3. CDR3 amino acids: CASSDPGTGAYNEQFF. The CDR3 coding sequence is TGTGCCAGCAGTGACCCCGGGACAGGGGCCTACAATGAGCAGTTCTTC.

In the case of this clonotype: A read error is possible here, since a much larger clone lies one base away. The chain couples TRBV20-1 to TRBJ2-5; D remains unclear. The CDR3 is 13 residues long. Germline V gives CDR1 DFQATT, CDR2 SNEGSKA (reference sequence). V was trimmed by 4 bases and J by 5 bases, leaving 14 bases between them. The CDR3 loop reads CSATTLGTETQYF. In nucleotides, the CDR3 is TGCAGTGCTACCACCTTGGGAACGGAGACCCAGTACTTC.

The chain couples TRBV10-3 to TRBJ1-1; weak D call: TRBD1 (6 bases). Germline lookup yields CDR1 ENHRY and CDR2 SYGVKD. This CDR3 spans 13 amino acids. Trimming cost V 5 bases and J 2 bases, with 9 bases left between them. The CDR3 region is CAISTGFNTEAFF. For the CDR3, the DNA is TGTGCCATCAGTACAGGGTTCAACACTGAAGCTTTCTTT.

The chain couples TRBV29-1 to TRBJ1-2; 10 bases map to TRBD1. Germline V lookup: CDR1 SQVTM, CDR2 ANQGSEA. This CDR3 spans 13 amino acids. DNA of the CDR3: TGCAGTGCCAAACTCGGGACAGGGGTTGGCTACACCTTC. This encodes CSAKLGTGVGYTF.

CDR3 DNA: TGTGCCACACAGACAGGGCTGAACACTGAAGCTTTCTTT. This sequence encodes CATQTGLNTEAFF. The rearrangement uses TRBV2 and TRBJ1-1; 7 nucleotides line up with TRBD1. The CDR3 length is 13 residues. Germline lookup yields CDR1 SNHLY and CDR2 FYNNEI. V shed 10 bases, J shed 0 bases, and the junction held 5 bases outside the gene matches. The full variable domain, completed using reference TRBV2 and TRBJ1-1, is EPEVTQTPSHQVTQMGQEVILRCVPISNHLYFYWYRQILGQKVEFLVSFYNNEISEKSEIFDDQFSVERPDGSNFTLKIRSTKLEDSAMYFCATQTGLNTEAFFGQGTRLTVV.

The chain employs TRBV29-1 and TRBJ2-7; D might be TRBD2 (5 bases). Germline V gene sequence: CDR1 SQVTM, CDR2 ANQGSEA. Trimming removed 2 bases from V and 2 bases from J, with 16 bases in between. The CDR3 spans 15 residues. The CDR3 here is CSVEKDGGYTYEQYF. For the CDR3, the DNA is TGCAGCGTTGAAAAGGATGGAGGCTACACCTACGAGCAGTACTTC.

This chain links TRBV7-2 with TRBJ2-5; D call uncertain. Trimming left V 0 bases short and J 5 bases short, with 13 bases between. CDR3 length: 15 amino acids. Germline assignment: CDR1 SGHTA and CDR2 FQGNSA. The CDR3 nucleotides are TGTGCCAGCAGCTTAGCCCCACATGACTCCGAGACCCAGTACTTC. Encoded protein: CASSLAPHDSETQYF. Using reference TRBV7-2 and TRBJ2-5 for the parts outside the CDR3, the full variable domain is GAGVSQSPSNKVTEKGKDVELRCDPISGHTALYWYRQSLGQGLEFLIYFQGNSAPDKSGLPSDRFSAERTGGSVSTLTIQRTQQEDSAVYLCASSLAPHDSETQYFGPGTRLLVL.

V is TRBV7-9 and J is TRBJ1-2; no clear D. The CDR3 consists of 13 residues. Germline V gene data show CDR1 as SEHNR and CDR2 as FQNEAQ (reference sequence). Trimming removed 1 base from V and 10 bases from J, with 13 bases in between. CDR3 region: CASSLEVGKDYTF. The CDR3 nucleotides read TGTGCCAGCAGCTTAGAAGTGGGGAAAGACTACACCTTC.